This TCR beta chain was recorded in a study of blood T cell repertoires in COVID-19. At the level of the study: Symptom resolution, clearance, or two negative PCRs marked the recovered donors of Cohort 3. T cells, B-cell-depleted T cells, or PBMCs provided the cDNA or gDNA that served as material. The United States, Italy and Spain supplied acute and convalescent COVID-19 samples.

This CDR3 has 12 amino acids. Trimming at V came to 6 bases and at J to 8 bases, leaving 4 bases not matched to a gene. The V gene's germline CDR1 is LNHDA and CDR2 SQIVND (reference sequence). Assay used: immunoSEQ multiplex PCR; TCRdb lists only in-frame clones, some missing. The table lists 330,000 or so clones, around 87% of them singletons, with less than 2.5% in the top ten. The clonotype originates from a man aged 35 to 55 in a cohort exposed to, infected with or recovered from COVID-19 (not recorded which). This rearrangement joins TRBV19 to TRBJ1-1, with 9 bases matching TRBD1. Specimen: PBMCs or T cells enriched from blood (not recorded which). The CDR3 is CASSRDRVEAFF. CDR3 coding DNA: TGTGCCAGTAGCAGGGACAGGGTAGAAGCTTTCTTT.